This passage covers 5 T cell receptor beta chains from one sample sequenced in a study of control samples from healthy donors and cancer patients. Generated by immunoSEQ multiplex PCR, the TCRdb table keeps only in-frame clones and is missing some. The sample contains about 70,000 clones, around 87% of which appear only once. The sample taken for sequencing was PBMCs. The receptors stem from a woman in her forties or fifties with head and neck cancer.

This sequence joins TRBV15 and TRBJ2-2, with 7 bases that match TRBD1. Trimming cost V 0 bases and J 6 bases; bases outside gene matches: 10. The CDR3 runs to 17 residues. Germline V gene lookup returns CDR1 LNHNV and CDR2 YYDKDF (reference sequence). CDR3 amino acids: CATSRDPGTARPGELFF. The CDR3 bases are TGTGCCACCAGCAGAGATCCCGGGACAGCCAGACCCGGGGAGCTGTTTTTT.

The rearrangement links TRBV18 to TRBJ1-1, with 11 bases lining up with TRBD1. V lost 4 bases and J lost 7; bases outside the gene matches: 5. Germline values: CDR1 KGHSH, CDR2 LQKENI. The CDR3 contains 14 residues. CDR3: CASSLAGTGGEAFF. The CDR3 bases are TGTGCCAGCTCACTAGCCGGGACAGGGGGTGAAGCTTTCTTT.

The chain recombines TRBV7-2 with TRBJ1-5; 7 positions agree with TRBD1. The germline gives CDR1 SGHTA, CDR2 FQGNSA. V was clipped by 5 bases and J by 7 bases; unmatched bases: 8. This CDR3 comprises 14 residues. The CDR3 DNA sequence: TGTGCCAGCAGCCACAGACAGGGTGACCAGCCCCAGCATTTT. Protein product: CASSHRQGDQPQHF.

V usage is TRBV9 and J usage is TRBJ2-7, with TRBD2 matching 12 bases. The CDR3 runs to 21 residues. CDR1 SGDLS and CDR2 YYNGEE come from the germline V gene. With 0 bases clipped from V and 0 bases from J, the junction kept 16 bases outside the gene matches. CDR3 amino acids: CASSVGASGGAPGRFSYEQYF. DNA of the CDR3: TGTGCCAGCAGCGTAGGGGCTAGCGGGGGGGCGCCTGGCCGGTTCTCCTACGAGCAGTACTTC.

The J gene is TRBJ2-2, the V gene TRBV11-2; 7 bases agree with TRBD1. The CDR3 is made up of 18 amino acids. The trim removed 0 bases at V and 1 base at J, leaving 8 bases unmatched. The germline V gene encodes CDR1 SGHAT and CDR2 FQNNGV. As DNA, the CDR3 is TGTGCCAGCAGCTTAGATCGAGTGGCAGGGGGGAACACCGGGGAGCTGTTTTTT. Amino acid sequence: CASSLDRVAGGNTGELFF.